This T cell receptor (beta chain) was recovered during a study of blood T cells in healthy people across ages (dated by TCRdb to about 2015). Turning to the overall study: In model experiments, template switching captured roughly one uniquely barcoded TCR beta cDNA molecule for every two T cells. To track age-related changes in TCR beta repertoire diversity, the study relied on deep sequencing normalized with unique cDNA molecular identifiers. The donors were split into four age groups: young (average 16 years), middle-aged (roughly 39), aged (62) and long-lived (over 75). Donors of different ages were randomly distributed across sequencing lanes to avoid experimental bias. Using the same blood draw, the study looked at two additional independent replicas of 1 million unique cDNA reads for two donors, one aged 18 to 30 and the other aged 80 or older. The investigation overall reported the following: Compared with the aged group, the long-lived group had more naive CD4+ T cells, fewer expanded clones and increased TCR diversity, a pattern suggesting age selection. Observed TCR beta diversity correlated strongly with the percentage of naive T cells measured by flow cytometry. Estimates of total diversity from one million sequenced T cells were regarded as lower bounds and underestimates. Donor CMV infection status was unknown, potentially confounding age-related changes in expanded clonotypes. Since profiling was done on bulk unsorted PBMCs, naive and antigen-experienced compartments could not be conclusively compared. As age increased, observed TCR beta diversity per million T cells dropped in a roughly linear way, and a significant reduction was already evident by age 40.

Reading from cysteine to phenylalanine, the CDR3 counts 11 amino acids. Just CDR3 DNA is preserved here, 33 bases in frame from base 1. The germline V gene supplies CDR1 SGHTA and CDR2 FQGNSA. Deletion took 3 bases off V and 10 bases off J, with a span of 7 bases between the germline ends. Libraries were prepared through 5' RACE. The sample was run on an Illumina HiSeq 2500. A second about 7 to 11 cycle PCR used a sample-barcoded 5' primer and a J-beta primer mix. Each TCR beta cDNA molecule received a unique molecular identifier from a template-switch 5' adaptor carrying 12 random nucleotides. At least 3 million CDR3-containing paired-end reads were obtained from each sample. The Mint cDNA synthesis kit, primed by a TRBC-specific oligonucleotide, was used to synthesize first-strand cDNA from all RNA. After uracil-DNA glycosylase treatment, a first 18-cycle PCR used universal primers M1SS and BC2_uni_R on all cDNA. On the study's bioinformatics: For normalization, 1 million high-quality reads were randomly selected from each sample, with every read carrying a distinct molecular identifier. Instead of being binned into consensus sequences, reads that shared molecular identifiers were thrown out. MiTCR, set to a Q25 quality threshold and the strictest error-elimination algorithm, was used for CDR3 identification, clonotype clustering and error correction. Lower-bound total TCR beta diversity was estimated with a nonparametric unseen species model using Euler transformation. Using fastp at Q25 and MiXCR, TCRdb reprocessed the public reads and kept productive beta chains. Each entry is one CDR3 protein sequence, shown with its most common DNA and genes. These V and J calls are TCRdb output, not the study's own analysis. For this sample there are about 1.6 million distinct CDR3 sequences; around 35% appear just once. The ten largest make up around 10% of the sample.

Systemically healthy Caucasian individuals from Russia, over 30 in total and aged about 6 to 100 years, were included as donors. About 9.6 milliliters of peripheral blood were collected from each donor into EDTA-treated Vacutainer tubes. Ficoll-Paque density-gradient centrifugation was used to isolate PBMCs, with at least 6 million per sample. Total RNA was extracted from PBMCs with Trizol reagent, with at least 5.5 micrograms obtained per sample. The percentages of naive CD45RAhigh/CD27high T cells were determined by flow cytometry on a PBMC aliquot from every donor. A word on this clonotype: The antigen it binds to is not known. Base qualities are missing; no much larger clone stands one base away.

The sequenced material came from blood. The clonotype comes from a woman aged 30 to 39 in good health. Recombination joined TRBV7-2 with TRBJ2-1; no confident D gene assignment can be made. The nucleotide sequence reads TGTGCCAGCAGCTTTTTGACAGAGCAGTTCTTC. This sequence encodes CASSFLTEQFF.